This passage covers 20 T cell receptor beta chains from one sample sequenced in a study of CD8+CD57+ T cells in acquired aplastic anemia. TCR beta VDJ and CDR3 were profiled, and genomic DNA was the template. In TCRdb, the reads were re-called with MiXCR into one record per CDR3 protein. The sample holds about 220,000 distinct CDR3 sequences, about 37% seen once. Sequencing was performed on sorted CD4+, CD8+, or CD8+CD57+ T cells (not recorded which) from PBMCs. Receptors originate from a human donor in good health, serving as a control.

Worth noting for this clonotype: The DNA is left out, because the CDR3 cannot be placed on it with certainty; the CDR3 is given as TCRdb lists it. The chain links TRBV13 to TRBJ2-1. The germline V gene encodes CDR1 PRHDT and CDR2 FYEKMQ (reference sequence). The CDR3 is 14 amino acids in total, end residues counted. The CDR3 spells CASSLVAWGNEQLF.

This clonotype was seen repeatedly, ten times or more. V gene TRBV29-1 combines with J gene TRBJ1-5; maybe TRBD1 (5 bases). The V and J ends lost 4 bases and 5 bases respectively, with 12 bases between them. The germline V gene has CDR1 SQVTM and CDR2 ANQGSEA. The CDR3 consists of 13 residues. Here the CDR3 reads CSVGRDPDQPQHF. The CDR3 DNA is TGCAGCGTTGGCAGGGACCCTGATCAGCCCCAGCATTTT.

At least ten counts were recorded for this clonotype. The chain links TRBV20-1 to TRBJ1-2; D ambiguous. Trimming cost V 0 bases and J 3 bases, with 8 bases left between them. Germline CDR1 DFQATT, CDR2 SNEGSKA (reference sequence). The length of the CDR3 is 13 residues. This CDR3 reads CSARDPSDYGYTF. DNA for the CDR3: TGCAGTGCTAGAGATCCGTCAGACTATGGCTACACCTTC.

This clonotype was observed a handful of times. The junction differs from germline at one of its ends, possibly a read error. The chain uses TRBV10-3 and TRBJ1-1; D is possibly TRBD1 (6 bases). CDR3 size: 14 residues. CDR1 is ENHRY and CDR2 is SYGVKD in the germline V gene. The CDR3 is CASSGGQGYTEAFF. For the CDR3, the DNA is TGTGCCAGCAGTGGGGGACAAGGGTACACTGAAGCTTTCTTT.

This clonotype was detected many times. The chain carries TRBV10-3 and TRBJ1-2; D is uncertain. V lost 8 bases and J lost 7, with 20 bases in between. The CDR3 is 14 residues long. From germline, CDR1 is ENHRY and CDR2 SYGVKD. CDR3: CAIAVDLPRGGYTF. Here the CDR3 DNA reads TGTGCCATCGCTGTGGACCTACCGCGGGGTGGCTACACCTTC.

This clonotype has a handful of counts. The chain is built from TRBV5-1 and TRBJ2-3; D uncertain. Trimming took off 7 bases at V and 4 bases at J, with 7 bases between the two ends. This CDR3 contains 11 residues. From germline, CDR1 is SGHRS and CDR2 YFSETQ. The CDR3 coding sequence is TGCGCCAGCTCCCTTTCAGATACGCAGTATTTT. Protein product: CASSLSDTQYF.

Ten or more counts support this clonotype. J is TRBJ2-1 and V is TRBV10-3; perhaps TRBD1 as D (7 bases). Germline lookup yields CDR1 ENHRY and CDR2 SYGVKD. The ends were cut back, 6 bases at V and 4 bases at J, with 16 bases in the middle. The CDR3 runs 15 residues. The CDR3 protein is CAISTRGEGYNEQFF. CDR3 in DNA: TGTGCCATCAGCACCAGGGGGGAAGGGTACAATGAGCAGTTCTTC.

This sequence joins TRBV29-1 and TRBJ1-1, with D perhaps matching TRBD1 (6 bases). With 2 bases removed from V and 4 bases from J, the gap between germline ends came to 8 bases. The CDR3 has 12 amino acids. Per the germline V gene, CDR1 is SQVTM and CDR2 is ANQGSEA. CDR3 DNA sequence: TGCAGCGTTGAACGACAGGTCACTGAAGCTTTCTTT. Protein: CSVERQVTEAFF. Variable domain in full (rest from reference TRBV29-1 and TRBJ1-1): SAVISQKPSRDICQRGTSLTIQCQVDSQVTMMFWYRQQPGQSLTLIATANQGSEATYESGFVIDKFPISRPNLTFSTLTVSNMSPEDSSIYLCSVERQVTEAFFGQGTRLTVV.

Of note for this clonotype: A much larger clone lies a single base off, so this may be a read error. CDR3 DNA sequence: TGCAGTGCTAGGCGGCTATTGGGACAGGGGGAGGACACTGAAGCTTTCTTT. It is translated as CSARRLLGQGEDTEAFF. This chain connects TRBV20-1 to TRBJ1-1; 11 positions match TRBD1. This CDR3 contains 17 residues. V lost 3 bases, J lost 3 bases, and 12 bases stayed unmatched. Germline CDR1 DFQATT, CDR2 SNEGSKA (reference sequence).

The V and J genes are TRBV24-1 and TRBJ2-3; 10 bases are shared with TRBD1. The CDR3 has 16 amino acids. V lost 4 bases and J lost 4; bases outside the gene matches: 7. CDR1 and CDR2 from the germline V gene are KGHDR and SFDVKD. This CDR3 reads CATSDGTGVGADTQYF. Written as DNA, the CDR3 is TGTGCCACCAGTGACGGGACAGGGGTCGGAGCAGATACGCAGTATTTT.

This clonotype came up many times. The chain carries TRBV20-1 and TRBJ1-5, with 10 nucleotides matching TRBD1. With V trimmed by 3 bases and J by 2 bases, 13 bases remained unmatched. Per germline, CDR1 DFQATT and CDR2 SNEGSKA (reference sequence). The CDR3 sequence is 18 residues long. CDR3 in DNA: TGCAGTGCTAGGGAGCAGACAGGGGGCTTATCGGGCAATCAGCCCCAGCATTTT. Protein sequence: CSAREQTGGLSGNQPQHF.

J is TRBJ2-7 and V is TRBV20-1; TRBD2 is a possible D gene (5 bases). CDR3 length: 12 amino acids. Per germline, CDR1 DFQATT and CDR2 SNEGSKA (reference sequence). CDR3 DNA: TGCAATCCCGGGATCAGCTCCTACGAGCAGTACTTC. It translates to CNPGISSYEQYF.

This clonotype appeared many times. V gene TRBV12-3 or TRBV12-4 combines with J gene TRBJ2-1; D uncertain. Trimming stripped 5 bases from V and 10 bases from J, with 9 bases between. The CDR3 contains 11 residues. CDR3 amino acids: CASSSRQEQFF. The DNA of the CDR3 is TGTGCCAGCAGTAGTAGGCAAGAGCAGTTCTTC.

In this sample, this clonotype turned up a few times. J is TRBJ2-3 and V is TRBV2, with TRBD2 matching 8 bases. This CDR3 region has 15 residues. V lost 4 bases and J lost 5; bases outside the gene matches: 8. CDR1 and CDR2 from the germline V gene are SNHLY and FYNNEI. CDR3 amino acids: CASSADGGAIDTQYF. The DNA of the CDR3 is TGTGCCAGCAGTGCTGACGGGGGGGCTATAGATACGCAGTATTTT.

The chain carries TRBV5-1 and TRBJ2-3; D is perhaps TRBD1 (6 bases). Germline values: CDR1 SGHRS, CDR2 YFSETQ. The CDR3 spans 16 residues. The V end was cut by 0 bases, the J end by 3 bases, with 14 bases between. The DNA of the CDR3 is TGCGCCAGCAGCTTGGGAACTGGACAGAGGACAGATACGCAGTATTTT. Amino acid sequence: CASSLGTGQRTDTQYF.

The rearrangement joins TRBV7-8 to TRBJ1-1, with no clear D. Germline CDR1 and CDR2: SGHVS and FQNEAQ. The CDR3 runs to 13 residues. V was clipped by 2 bases and J by 3 bases, with 7 bases between them. The CDR3 nucleotides read TGTGCCAGCAGCTTATTTGTCGACACTGAAGCTTTCTTT. Its translation: CASSLFVDTEAFF.

This clonotype was counted many times. The chain joins TRBV5-1 to TRBJ1-2; D not resolved. The CDR3 has 14 residues. Germline lookup yields CDR1 SGHRS and CDR2 YFSETQ. The V gene lost 2 bases and the J gene lost 4 bases, with 12 bases spanning the gap. CDR3 in DNA: TGCGCCAGCAGCTTCGGTCCGACGACCTATGGCTACACCTTC. This sequence encodes CASSFGPTTYGYTF. Using reference TRBV5-1 and TRBJ1-2 for the parts outside the CDR3, the full variable domain is KAGVTQTPRYLIKTRGQQVTLSCSPISGHRSVSWYQQTPGQGLQFLFEYFSETQRNKGNFPGRFSGRQFSNSRSEMNVSTLELGDSALYLCASSFGPTTYGYTFGSGTRLTVV.

The chain employs TRBV12-3 or TRBV12-4 and TRBJ1-3, with unresolved D. The CDR3 has 13 residues. The ends were cut back, 6 bases at V and 4 bases at J, with 10 bases in the middle. CDR3 residues: CASRLGSGNTIYF. CDR3 nucleotide sequence: TGTGCCAGCAGGTTGGGATCCGGAAACACCATATATTTT.

This clonotype has a count of ten or more. V usage is TRBV9 and J usage is TRBJ2-1; tentative D call: TRBD1 (6 bases). The CDR3 totals 15 residues. Germline V gene data show CDR1 as SGDLS and CDR2 as YYNGEE. V was clipped by 0 bases and J by 1 base, with 8 bases between them. DNA for the CDR3: TGTGCCAGCAGCGTAGACAGGGAGTCCTACAATGAGCAGTTCTTC. This codes for CASSVDRESYNEQFF.

This clonotype has only a few counts. The chain uses TRBV6-5 and TRBJ1-4, with a weak D call TRBD1 (5 bases). Trimming shortened V by 2 bases and J by 10 bases, and 8 bases separated the two germline ends. The germline CDR1 and CDR2 sequences are MNHEY and SVGAGI. The CDR3 extends over 12 amino acids. In nucleotides, the CDR3 is TGTGCCAGCAGTTACAGGGGCACAAAACTGTTTTTT. Encoded protein: CASSYRGTKLFF.